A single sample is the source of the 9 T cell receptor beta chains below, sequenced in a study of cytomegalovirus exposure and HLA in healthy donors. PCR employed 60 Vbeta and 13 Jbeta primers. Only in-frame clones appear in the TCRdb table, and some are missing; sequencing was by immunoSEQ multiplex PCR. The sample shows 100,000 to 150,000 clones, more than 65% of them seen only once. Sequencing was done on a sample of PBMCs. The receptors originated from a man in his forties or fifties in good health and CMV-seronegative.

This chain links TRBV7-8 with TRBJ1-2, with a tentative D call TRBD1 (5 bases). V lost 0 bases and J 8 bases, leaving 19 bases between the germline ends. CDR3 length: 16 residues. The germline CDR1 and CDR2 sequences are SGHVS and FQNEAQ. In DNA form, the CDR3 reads TGTGCCAGCAGCTTAGCCACAGGCGCAGTTAGGCTCGGCTACACCTTC. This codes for CASSLATGAVRLGYTF.

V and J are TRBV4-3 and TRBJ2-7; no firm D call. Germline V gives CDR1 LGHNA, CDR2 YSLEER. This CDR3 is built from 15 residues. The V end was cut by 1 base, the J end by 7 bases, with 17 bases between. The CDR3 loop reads CASSQGHSSPFEQYF. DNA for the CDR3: TGCGCCAGCAGCCAAGGCCACAGTTCTCCTTTTGAGCAGTACTTC.

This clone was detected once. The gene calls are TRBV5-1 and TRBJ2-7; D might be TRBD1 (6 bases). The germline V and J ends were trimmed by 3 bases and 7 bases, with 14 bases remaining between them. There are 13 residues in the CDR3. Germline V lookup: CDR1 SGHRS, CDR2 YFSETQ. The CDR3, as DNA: TGCGCCAGCAGCTCGGCTCAGGGGTTAGAGCAGTACTTC. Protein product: CASSSAQGLEQYF. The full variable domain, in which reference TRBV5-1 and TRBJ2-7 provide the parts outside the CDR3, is KAGVTQTPRYLIKTRGQQVTLSCSPISGHRSVSWYQQTPGQGLQFLFEYFSETQRNKGNFPGRFSGRQFSNSRSEMNVSTLELGDSALYLCASSSAQGLEQYFGPGTRLTVT.

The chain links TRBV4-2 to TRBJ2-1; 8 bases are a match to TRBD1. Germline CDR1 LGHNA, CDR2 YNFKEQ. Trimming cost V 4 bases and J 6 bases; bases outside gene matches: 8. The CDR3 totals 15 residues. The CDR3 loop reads CASSPGTGGPNEQFF. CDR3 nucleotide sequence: TGTGCCAGCAGCCCCGGGACAGGAGGTCCCAATGAGCAGTTCTTC.

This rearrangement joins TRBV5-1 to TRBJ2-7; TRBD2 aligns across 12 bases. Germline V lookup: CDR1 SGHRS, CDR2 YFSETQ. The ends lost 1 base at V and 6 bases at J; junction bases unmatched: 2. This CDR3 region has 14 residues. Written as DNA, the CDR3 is TGCGCCAGCAGCTTGATGACTAGCGGGGGCGAGCAGTACTTC. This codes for CASSLMTSGGEQYF.

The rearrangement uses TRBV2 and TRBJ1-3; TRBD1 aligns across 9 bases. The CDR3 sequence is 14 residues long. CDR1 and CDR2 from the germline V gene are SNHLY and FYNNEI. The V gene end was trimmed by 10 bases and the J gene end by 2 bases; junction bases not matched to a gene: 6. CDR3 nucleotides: TGTGCCACCCCCGGGGACAGGGCTGGAAACACCATATATTTT. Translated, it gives CATPGDRAGNTIYF.

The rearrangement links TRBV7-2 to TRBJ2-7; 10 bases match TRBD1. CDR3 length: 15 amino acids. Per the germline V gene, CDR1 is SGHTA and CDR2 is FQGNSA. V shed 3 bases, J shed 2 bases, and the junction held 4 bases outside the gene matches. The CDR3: CASSLTGGIAYEQYF. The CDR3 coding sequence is TGTGCCAGCAGCTTGACAGGGGGCATCGCCTACGAGCAGTACTTC.

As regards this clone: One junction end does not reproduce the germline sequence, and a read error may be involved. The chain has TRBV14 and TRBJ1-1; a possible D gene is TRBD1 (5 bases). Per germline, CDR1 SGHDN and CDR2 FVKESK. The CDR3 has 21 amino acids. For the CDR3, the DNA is TGTGCCAGCAGCCAAGATGATCGCGCGGGGACCCGAGGAAAAATGAACACTGAAACTTTCTTT. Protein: CASSQDDRAGTRGKMNTETFF.

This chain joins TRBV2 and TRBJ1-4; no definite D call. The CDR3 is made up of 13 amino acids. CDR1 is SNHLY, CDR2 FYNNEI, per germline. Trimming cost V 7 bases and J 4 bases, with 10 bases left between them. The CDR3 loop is CASNQAGNEKLFF. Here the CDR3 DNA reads TGTGCCAGCAACCAGGCGGGTAATGAAAAACTGTTTTTT.